The T cell receptor beta chain described here comes from a study of T cell responses to AZD1222 COVID-19 vaccine. Study-wide findings and caveats: White British people made up most donors, females outnumbered males, and clonal diversity was possibly underestimated.

Clones were sequenced by immunoSEQ multiplex PCR, and TCRdb holds only the in-frame ones, with some missing. The data hold 150,000 or so clones, with roughly nine tenths observed a single time. The CDR3 is 15 amino acids. The J segment lost 2 bases and the V segment lost 2 bases, leaving 6 bases of the junction unmatched. Germline CDR1 SGHKS, CDR2 YYEKEE (reference sequence). Turning to this clone: Its matching antigen is unknown.

The source of this sequence is an adult who had recovered from COVID-19. V and J are TRBV5-5 and TRBJ2-7, with 8 bases aligning to TRBD2. The material sequenced was peripheral blood, taken after recovery from COVID-19. CDR3 region: CASSFDGRDPYEQYF. DNA of the CDR3: TGTGCCAGCAGCTTTGACGGGAGGGATCCCTACGAGCAGTACTTC.